What follows are 4 T cell receptor beta chains derived from one specimen sequenced in a study of blood T cells in healthy people across ages. Then a second PCR, running roughly 7 to 11 cycles, was carried out with a sample-barcoded 5' primer and a J-beta primer mix. TCRdb used MiXCR to reprocess the 5' RACE reads, holding one entry per CDR3 protein. The sample holds some 900,000 distinct CDR3 sequences, around 46% seen once. The sequenced sample consisted of blood. Receptors originate from a man younger than 40 in good health.

The V call is TRBV6-1, the J call TRBJ1-2; D is undetermined. The CDR3 is 12 amino acids. The ends were cut back, 0 bases at V and 6 bases at J, with 5 bases in the middle. Per germline, CDR1 MNHNS and CDR2 SASEGT. CDR3 protein: CASSEAKDGYTF. DNA for the CDR3: TGTGCCAGCAGTGAAGCAAAGGATGGCTACACCTTC.

This chain links TRBV14 with TRBJ1-1, with D possibly TRBD1 on 6 matching bases. V was trimmed by 1 base and J by 0 bases, leaving 6 bases between them. This CDR3 has 14 residues. Germline V CDR1 and CDR2: SGHDN, FVKESK. DNA of the CDR3: TGTGCCAGCAGCCAAGGGACAGTGAACACTGAAGCTTTCTTT. Translating it yields CASSQGTVNTEAFF.

This clonotype has a handful of counts. The rearrangement links TRBV25-1 to TRBJ1-2; 12 bases are a match to TRBD1. This CDR3 has 20 residues. V gave up 6 bases and J gave up 3 bases; unmatched junction bases: 20. CDR1 MGHDK and CDR2 SYGVNS come from the germline V gene. In DNA form, the CDR3 reads TGTGCCAGCAGCGACCCAAGACCCGGGACAGGGGGCGCGGAAGACTATGGCTACACCTTC. Protein: CASSDPRPGTGGAEDYGYTF.

The gene calls are TRBV27 and TRBJ2-5; D possibly uses TRBD1 or TRBD2 (5 bases each). Germline values: CDR1 MNHEY, CDR2 SMNVEV (reference sequence). Trimming took off 8 bases at V and 4 bases at J, with 17 bases between the two ends. The CDR3 has 14 residues. This chain's CDR3 is CASWGRGRGETQYF. The CDR3 DNA reads TGTGCCAGCTGGGGCCGTGGTCGGGGAGAGACCCAGTACTTC.